A single sample is the source of the 15 T cell receptor beta chains below, sequenced in a study of shared clonotypes between healthy human individuals. Data came from immunoSEQ multiplex PCR; TCRdb stores just in-frame clones and leaves some out. Altogether around 1.4 million clones are present, 98% being singletons, with the ten largest covering 0.36%. Specimen: naive CD4+ T cells sorted from blood. Subset given: CD45RA+ positively selected. These receptors were collected from a young man in good health.

The rearrangement joins TRBV5-8 to TRBJ2-7, with 8 positions matching TRBD1. Looked up from germline, CDR1 is SGHTS and CDR2 is YDEGEE. The V gene end was trimmed by 7 bases and the J gene end by 0 bases; junction bases not matched to a gene: 6. There are 14 residues in the CDR3. CDR3 amino acids: CASRDRGTSYEQYF. CDR3 nucleotide sequence: TGTGCCAGCCGCGACAGGGGAACCTCCTACGAGCAGTACTTC.

CDR3 nucleotide sequence: TGTGCCAGCTCACCACTTACTAGCGGCTCGTACCAAGAGACCCAGTACTTC. Amino acids: CASSPLTSGSYQETQYF. The rearrangement joins TRBV18 to TRBJ2-5; 8 bases match TRBD2. The CDR3 contains 17 residues. Germline CDR1 reads KGHSH; CDR2 reads LQKENI. V lost 1 base, J lost 0 bases, and 7 bases stayed unmatched.

The chain has TRBV5-4 and TRBJ1-1; 9 positions match TRBD1. This CDR3 is 15 amino acids long. In germline, CDR1 is SGHNT, CDR2 YYREEE (reference sequence). V was clipped by 4 bases and J by 0 bases; unmatched bases: 4. The chain's CDR3 is CASSRGTGLNTEAFF. CDR3 nucleotides: TGTGCCAGCAGCCGTGGGACAGGGCTGAACACTGAAGCTTTCTTT. The variable domain in full, completed from reference TRBV5-4 and TRBJ1-1, reads ETGVTQSPTHLIKTRGQQVTLRCSSQSGHNTVSWYQQALGQGPQFIFQYYREEENGRGNFPPRFSGLQFPNYSSELNVNALELDDSALYLCASSRGTGLNTEAFFGQGTRLTVV.

V gene TRBV5-4 combines with J gene TRBJ1-3; possible D gene TRBD1, 6 bases. The CDR3 is made up of 14 amino acids. V was clipped by 4 bases and J by 4 bases, with 12 bases between them. Germline CDR1 reads SGHNT; CDR2 reads YYREEE (reference sequence). The CDR3 is CASSREGVGNTIYF. The CDR3 DNA is TGTGCCAGCAGCCGTGAGGGGGTCGGAAACACCATATATTTT.

The gene calls are TRBV5-1 and TRBJ1-2, with D perhaps matching TRBD1 (5 bases). CDR1 is SGHRS, CDR2 YFSETQ, per germline. V lost 7 bases, J lost 0 bases, and 16 bases lay in between. The CDR3 is made up of 15 amino acids. The CDR3 nucleotides are TGCGCCAGCGTCCAACAGCCAGGGACTAACTATGGCTACACCTTC. This codes for CASVQQPGTNYGYTF.

The chain employs TRBV25-1 and TRBJ1-2, with D maybe TRBD1 (6 bases). V lost 3 bases to trimming and J lost 4 bases, with 12 bases between them. Germline V gene lookup returns CDR1 MGHDK and CDR2 SYGVNS. This CDR3 is 14 amino acids long. The CDR3 loop reads CASSDSGAVYGYTF. The CDR3 nucleotides read TGTGCCAGCAGTGATTCAGGGGCCGTCTATGGCTACACCTTC.

This clone appeared a single time. The chain uses TRBV5-1 and TRBJ1-4, with a tentative D call TRBD1 (6 bases). The CDR3 contains 14 residues. Germline assignment: CDR1 SGHRS and CDR2 YFSETQ. V shed 5 bases and J shed 8 bases, with 16 bases lying between them. CDR3 in DNA: TGCGCCAGCAGTCGGGACACCACGGAGGAAAAACTGTTTTTT. Amino acids: CASSRDTTEEKLFF.

This clone has a single count. The V and J genes are TRBV19 and TRBJ1-5; possibly TRBD1 for D (6 bases). The germline V and J ends were trimmed by 9 bases and 2 bases, with 23 bases remaining between them. The CDR3 sequence is 17 residues long. Germline CDR1 LNHDA, CDR2 SQIVND (reference sequence). In nucleotides, the CDR3 is TGTGCCAGCACCCGCCAGGGAGGGGGAATAGGCAATCAGCCCCAGCATTTT. This sequence encodes CASTRQGGGIGNQPQHF.

The gene calls are TRBV11-1 and TRBJ2-1, with D possibly TRBD1 on 5 matching bases. V lost 3 bases, J lost 7 bases, and 13 bases lay in between. Germline V CDR1 and CDR2: SGHAT, FQDESV (reference sequence). This CDR3 region has 14 residues. The CDR3 nucleotides read TGTGCCAGCAGCTTCACAGCCAGGGATAATGAGCAGTTCTTC. This translates into CASSFTARDNEQFF.

The chain uses TRBV4-3 and TRBJ2-3; no clear D gene. Deletions cut 0 bases from V and 4 bases from J, with 8 bases between. The germline gives CDR1 LGHNA, CDR2 YSLEER. This CDR3 spans 14 amino acids. CDR3 in DNA: TGCGCCAGCAGCCAAGATCCACAGTCAGATACGCAGTATTTT. Protein sequence: CASSQDPQSDTQYF.

The V and J genes are TRBV6-5 and TRBJ2-1; D gene uncertain. This CDR3 has 13 amino acids. From germline, CDR1 is MNHEY and CDR2 SVGAGI. Trimming removed 5 bases from V and 5 bases from J, with 10 bases in between. The DNA of the CDR3 is TGTGCCAGCAGTGCCCGGGCCAACAATGAGCAGTTCTTC. The encoded protein is CASSARANNEQFF.

The chain links TRBV28 to TRBJ2-7; 8 nucleotides match TRBD2. The V and J ends lost 5 bases and 1 base, in that order; junction bases with no gene match: 4. In germline, CDR1 is MDHEN, CDR2 SYDVKM. The CDR3 covers 14 residues. CDR3 nucleotide sequence: TGTGCCAGCAGTAGGACTAGCATTTCCTACGAGCAGTACTTC. Residues: CASSRTSISYEQYF.

The chain has TRBV5-1 and TRBJ2-7; 8 bases align to TRBD1. The CDR3 is made up of 14 amino acids. The J segment lost 3 bases and the V segment lost 3 bases, leaving 5 bases of the junction unmatched. Germline values: CDR1 SGHRS, CDR2 YFSETQ. CDR3 bases: TGCGCCAGCAGCTCGGACAGGGTAGACTACGAGCAGTACTTC. Residues: CASSSDRVDYEQYF.

The V and J genes are TRBV5-1 and TRBJ2-1, with D perhaps matching TRBD2 (6 bases). The CDR3 length is 13 residues. The V end was cut by 4 bases, the J end by 6 bases, with 11 bases between. Germline V gene data show CDR1 as SGHRS and CDR2 as YFSETQ. CDR3 DNA sequence: TGCGCCAGCAGCGACGAAGCGGGCAATGAGCAGTTCTTC. It translates to CASSDEAGNEQFF.

The chain uses TRBV2 and TRBJ2-3, with D tentatively TRBD2 (6 bases). V lost 7 bases and J lost 1, with 9 bases in between. CDR3 length equals 13 residues. Germline V gene lookup returns CDR1 SNHLY and CDR2 FYNNEI. The chain's CDR3 is CASTGGRTDTQYF. The CDR3 nucleotides are TGTGCCAGCACCGGGGGTCGCACAGATACGCAGTATTTT.